Described below is a single T cell receptor beta chain sequence and its context. Sequencing used immunoSEQ multiplex PCR; TCRdb keeps in-frame clones, though not all of them. The sample has 150,000 or so clones; roughly 76% are singletons. These data belong to a study of blood T cell repertoires in COVID-19. For the study at large: The origin of the acute and convalescent COVID-19 samples was the United States, Italy and Spain.

This CDR3 has 13 amino acids. Between the trimmed V and J ends, which lost 3 bases and 4 bases, there was a span of 9 bases. Per the germline V gene, CDR1 is MNHNS and CDR2 is SASEGT. The chain uses TRBV6-1 and TRBJ1-1; the D gene is possibly TRBD1 (5 bases). This TCR was recovered from a human donor with acute or convalescent COVID-19. The donor label of this sample is uncertain. The sequenced material came from peripheral blood. CDR3 protein: CASSDQGGTEAFF. The CDR3, as DNA: TGTGCCAGCAGTGACCAGGGAGGCACTGAAGCTTTCTTT.